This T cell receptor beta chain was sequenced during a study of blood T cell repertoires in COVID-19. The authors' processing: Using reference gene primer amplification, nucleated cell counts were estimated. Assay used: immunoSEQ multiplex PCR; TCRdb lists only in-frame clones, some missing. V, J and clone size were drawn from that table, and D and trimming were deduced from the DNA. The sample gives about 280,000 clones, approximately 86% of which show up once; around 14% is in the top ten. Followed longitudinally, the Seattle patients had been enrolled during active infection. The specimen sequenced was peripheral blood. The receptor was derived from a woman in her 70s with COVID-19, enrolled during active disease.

The CDR3 sequence is CASSLRQGFYGYTF. Written as DNA, the CDR3 is TGTGCCAGCAGTTTGAGACAAGGCTTCTATGGCTACACCTTC. The V gene is TRBV6-5, the J gene TRBJ1-2, with no clear D. CDR1 MNHEY and CDR2 SVGAGI come from the germline V gene. The CDR3 length is 14 residues. V was trimmed by 4 bases and J by 4 bases, leaving 13 bases between them.